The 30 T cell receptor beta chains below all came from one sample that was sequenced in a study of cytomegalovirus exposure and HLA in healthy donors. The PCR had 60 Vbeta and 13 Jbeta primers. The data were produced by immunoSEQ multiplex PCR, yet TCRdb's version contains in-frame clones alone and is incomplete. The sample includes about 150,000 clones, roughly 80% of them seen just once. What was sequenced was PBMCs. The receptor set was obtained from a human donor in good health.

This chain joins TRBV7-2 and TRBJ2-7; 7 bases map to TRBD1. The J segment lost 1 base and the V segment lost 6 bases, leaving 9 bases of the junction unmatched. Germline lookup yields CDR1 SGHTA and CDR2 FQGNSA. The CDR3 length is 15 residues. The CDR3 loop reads CASSHTGALSYEQYF. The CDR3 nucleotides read TGTGCCAGCAGTCATACAGGGGCCCTTTCCTACGAGCAGTACTTC.

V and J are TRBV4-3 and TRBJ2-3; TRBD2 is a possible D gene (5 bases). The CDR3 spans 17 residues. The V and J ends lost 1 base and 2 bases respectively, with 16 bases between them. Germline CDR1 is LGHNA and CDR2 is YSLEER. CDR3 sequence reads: CASSQVLAWGSTDTQYF. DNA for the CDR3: TGCGCCAGCAGCCAAGTCCTAGCTTGGGGTTCCACAGATACGCAGTATTTT.

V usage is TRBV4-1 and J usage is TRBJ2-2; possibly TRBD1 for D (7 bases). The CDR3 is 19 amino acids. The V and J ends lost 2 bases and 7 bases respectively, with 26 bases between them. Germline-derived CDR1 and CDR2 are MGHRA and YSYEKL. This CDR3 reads CASSQPGRGQGGLVGELFF. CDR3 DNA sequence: TGCGCCAGCAGCCAACCTGGTCGAGGGCAGGGGGGATTGGTCGGGGAGCTGTTTTTT.

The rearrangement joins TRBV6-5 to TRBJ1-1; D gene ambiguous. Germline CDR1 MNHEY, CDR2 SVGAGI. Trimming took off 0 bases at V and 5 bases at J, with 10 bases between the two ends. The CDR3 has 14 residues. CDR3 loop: CASSYSSGDTEAFF. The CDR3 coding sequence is TGTGCCAGCAGTTACTCCTCCGGGGATACTGAAGCTTTCTTT.

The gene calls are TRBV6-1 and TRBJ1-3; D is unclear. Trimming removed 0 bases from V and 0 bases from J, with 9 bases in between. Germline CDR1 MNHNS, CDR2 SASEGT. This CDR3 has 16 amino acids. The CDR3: CASSEASGDSGNTIYF. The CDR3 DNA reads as TGTGCCAGCAGTGAAGCGTCAGGCGACTCTGGAAACACCATATATTTT.

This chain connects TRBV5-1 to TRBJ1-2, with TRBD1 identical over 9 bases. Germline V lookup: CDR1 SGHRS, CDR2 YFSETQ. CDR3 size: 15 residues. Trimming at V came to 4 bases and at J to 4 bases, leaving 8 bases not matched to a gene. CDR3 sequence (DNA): TGCGCCAGCAGCCCCGGGACAGGGCCCCCCTATGGCTACACCTTC. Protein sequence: CASSPGTGPPYGYTF.

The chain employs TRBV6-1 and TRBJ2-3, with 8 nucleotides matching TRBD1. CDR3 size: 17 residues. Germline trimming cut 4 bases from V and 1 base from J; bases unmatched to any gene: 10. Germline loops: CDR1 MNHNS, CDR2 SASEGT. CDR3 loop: CASSGSGTGFRTDTQYF. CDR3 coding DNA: TGTGCCAGCAGTGGATCCGGGACAGGATTTCGCACAGATACGCAGTATTTT.

CDR3 DNA: TGTGCCAGCAGCTTGGTGGACAGGGTACATGGCTACACCTTC. It encodes CASSLVDRVHGYTF. The rearrangement uses TRBV5-6 and TRBJ1-2, with TRBD1 matching over 8 bases. V shed 0 bases and J 6 bases; nucleotides not matched to a gene: 4. CDR1 is SGHDT, CDR2 YYEEEE, per germline. The CDR3 is made up of 14 amino acids.

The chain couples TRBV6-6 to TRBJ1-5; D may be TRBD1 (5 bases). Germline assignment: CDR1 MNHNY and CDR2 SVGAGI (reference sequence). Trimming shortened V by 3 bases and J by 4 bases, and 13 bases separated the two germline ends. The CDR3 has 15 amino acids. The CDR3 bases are TGTGCCAGCAGTTATCGCAGGGAGGGGAATCAGCCCCAGCATTTT. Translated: CASSYRREGNQPQHF.

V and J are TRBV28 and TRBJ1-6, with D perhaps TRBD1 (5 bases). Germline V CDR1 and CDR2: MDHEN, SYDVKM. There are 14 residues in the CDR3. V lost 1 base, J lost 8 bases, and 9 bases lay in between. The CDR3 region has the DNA TGTGCCAGCAGTTTATACAGGACGGATTCACCCCTCCACTTT. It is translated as CASSLYRTDSPLHF.

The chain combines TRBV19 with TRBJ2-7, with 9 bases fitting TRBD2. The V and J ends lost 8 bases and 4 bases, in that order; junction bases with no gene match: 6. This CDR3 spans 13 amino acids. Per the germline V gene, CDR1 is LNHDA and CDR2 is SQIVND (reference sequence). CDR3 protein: CASSFSGSYEQYF. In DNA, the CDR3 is TGTGCCAGTTCCTTTAGCGGGAGTTACGAGCAGTACTTC. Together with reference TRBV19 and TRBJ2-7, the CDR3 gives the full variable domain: DGGITQSPKYLFRKEGQNVTLSCEQNLNHDAMYWYRQDPGQGLRLIYYSQIVNDFQKGDIAEGYSVSREKKESFPLTVTSAQKNPTAFYLCASSFSGSYEQYFGPGTRLTVT.

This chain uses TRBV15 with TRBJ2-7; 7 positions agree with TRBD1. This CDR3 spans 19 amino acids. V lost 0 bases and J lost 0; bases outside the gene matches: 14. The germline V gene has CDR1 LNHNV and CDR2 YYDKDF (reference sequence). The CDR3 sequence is CATSRDRNLDRFSSYEQYF. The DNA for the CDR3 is TGTGCCACCAGCAGAGACCGGAATCTGGACAGGTTTAGCTCCTACGAGCAGTACTTC.

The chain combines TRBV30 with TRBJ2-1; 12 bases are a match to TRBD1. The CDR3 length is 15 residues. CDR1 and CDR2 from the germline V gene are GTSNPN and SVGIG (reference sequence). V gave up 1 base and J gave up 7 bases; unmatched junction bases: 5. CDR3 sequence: CAWSGGQGAANEQFF. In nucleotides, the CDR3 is TGTGCCTGGAGTGGGGGACAGGGGGCGGCAAATGAGCAGTTCTTC.

The chain's CDR3 is CASSLGPAEQETQYF. The DNA of the CDR3 is TGTGCCAGCAGCTTAGGCCCGGCGGAACAAGAGACCCAGTACTTC. This chain joins TRBV13 and TRBJ2-5; D unresolved. This CDR3 comprises 15 residues. CDR1 is PRHDT, CDR2 FYEKMQ, per germline (reference sequence). V gave up 0 bases and J gave up 2 bases, with 10 bases separating them.

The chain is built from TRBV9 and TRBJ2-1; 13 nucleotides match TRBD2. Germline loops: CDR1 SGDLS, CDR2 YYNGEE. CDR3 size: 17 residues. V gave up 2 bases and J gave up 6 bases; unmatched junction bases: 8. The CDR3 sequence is CASSVRLAGGKFNEQFF. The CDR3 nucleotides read TGTGCCAGCAGCGTCAGACTAGCGGGGGGTAAGTTCAATGAGCAGTTCTTC.

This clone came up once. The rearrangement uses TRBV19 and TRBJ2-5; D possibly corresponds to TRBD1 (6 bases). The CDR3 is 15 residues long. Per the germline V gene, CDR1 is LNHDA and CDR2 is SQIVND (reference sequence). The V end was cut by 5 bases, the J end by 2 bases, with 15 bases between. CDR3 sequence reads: CASSLRFGTQETQYF. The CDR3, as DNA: TGTGCCAGTAGTCTCAGGTTTGGGACACAAGAGACCCAGTACTTC.

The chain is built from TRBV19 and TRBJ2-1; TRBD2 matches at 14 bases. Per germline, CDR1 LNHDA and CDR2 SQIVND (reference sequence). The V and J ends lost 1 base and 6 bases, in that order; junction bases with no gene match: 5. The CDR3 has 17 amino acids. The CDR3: CASSIGTGTSGSNEQFF. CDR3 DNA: TGTGCCAGTAGTATAGGTACCGGGACTAGCGGGAGCAATGAGCAGTTCTTC.

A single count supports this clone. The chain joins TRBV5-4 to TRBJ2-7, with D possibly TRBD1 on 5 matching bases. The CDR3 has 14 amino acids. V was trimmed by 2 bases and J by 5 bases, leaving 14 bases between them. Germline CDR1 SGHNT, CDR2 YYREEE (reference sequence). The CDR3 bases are TGTGCCAGCAGCTTTTCGTGGCAGGGCGACGAGCAGTACTTC. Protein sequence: CASSFSWQGDEQYF.

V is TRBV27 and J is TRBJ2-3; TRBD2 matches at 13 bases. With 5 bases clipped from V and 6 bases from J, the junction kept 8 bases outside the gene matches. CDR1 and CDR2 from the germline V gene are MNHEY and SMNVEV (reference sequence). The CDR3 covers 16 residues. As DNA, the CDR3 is TGTGCCAGCAGTCCAAGACTAGCGGGAGGAATTGATACGCAGTATTTT. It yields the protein CASSPRLAGGIDTQYF.

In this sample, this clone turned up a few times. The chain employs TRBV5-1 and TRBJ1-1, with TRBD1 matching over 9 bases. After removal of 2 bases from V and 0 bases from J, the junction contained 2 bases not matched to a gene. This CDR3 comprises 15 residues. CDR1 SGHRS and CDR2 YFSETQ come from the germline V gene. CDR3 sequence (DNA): TGCGCCAGCAGCTTAGGGACAGGGTTGAACACTGAAGCTTTCTTT. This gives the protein CASSLGTGLNTEAFF.

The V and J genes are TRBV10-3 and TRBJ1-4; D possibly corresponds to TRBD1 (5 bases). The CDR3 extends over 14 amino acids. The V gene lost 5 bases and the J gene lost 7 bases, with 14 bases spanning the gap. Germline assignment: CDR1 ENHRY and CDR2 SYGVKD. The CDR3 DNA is TGTGCCATCAGTCTAGATCGTAGGGGTGAAAAACTGTTTTTT. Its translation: CAISLDRRGEKLFF.

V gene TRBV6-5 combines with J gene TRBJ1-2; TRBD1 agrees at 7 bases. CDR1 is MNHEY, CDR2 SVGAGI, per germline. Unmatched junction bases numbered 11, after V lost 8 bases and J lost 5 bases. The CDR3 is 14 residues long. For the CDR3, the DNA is TGTGCCAGCTGTAAGGGACAGTTTATTTATGGCTACACCTTC. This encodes CASCKGQFIYGYTF.

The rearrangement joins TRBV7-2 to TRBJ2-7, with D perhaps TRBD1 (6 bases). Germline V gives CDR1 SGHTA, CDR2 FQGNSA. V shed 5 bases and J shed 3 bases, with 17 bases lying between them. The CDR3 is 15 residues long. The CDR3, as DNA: TGTGCCAGCAGCCCCCTGGACAGCTTTAACTACGAGCAGTACTTC. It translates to CASSPLDSFNYEQYF.

The CDR3 here is CASTKNDSPLREQYF. CDR3 DNA: TGCGCCAGCACCAAAAATGACTCCCCCCTTAGAGAGCAGTACTTC. The chain uses TRBV5-1 and TRBJ2-7; D remains unclear. CDR1 is SGHRS and CDR2 is YFSETQ in the germline V gene. The CDR3 is 15 residues long. The germline V and J ends were trimmed by 6 bases and 7 bases, with 23 bases remaining between them. The complete variable domain, with remaining parts taken from reference TRBV5-1 and TRBJ2-7, reads KAGVTQTPRYLIKTRGQQVTLSCSPISGHRSVSWYQQTPGQGLQFLFEYFSETQRNKGNFPGRFSGRQFSNSRSEMNVSTLELGDSALYLCASTKNDSPLREQYFGPGTRLTVT.

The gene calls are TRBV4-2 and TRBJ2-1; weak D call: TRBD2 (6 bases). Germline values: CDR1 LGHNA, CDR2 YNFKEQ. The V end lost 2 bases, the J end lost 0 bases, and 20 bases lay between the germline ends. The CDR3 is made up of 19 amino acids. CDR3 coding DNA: TGTGCCAGCAGCCAACTCAGACGAACGGGGGACCGCTCCTACAATGAGCAGTTCTTC. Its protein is CASSQLRRTGDRSYNEQFF.

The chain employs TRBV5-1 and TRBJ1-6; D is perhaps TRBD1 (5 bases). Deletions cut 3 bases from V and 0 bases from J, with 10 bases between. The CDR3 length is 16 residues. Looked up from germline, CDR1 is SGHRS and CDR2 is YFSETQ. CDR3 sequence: CASSSAGGSYNSPLHF. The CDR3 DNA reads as TGCGCCAGCAGCTCCGCGGGGGGCTCCTATAATTCACCCCTCCACTTT.

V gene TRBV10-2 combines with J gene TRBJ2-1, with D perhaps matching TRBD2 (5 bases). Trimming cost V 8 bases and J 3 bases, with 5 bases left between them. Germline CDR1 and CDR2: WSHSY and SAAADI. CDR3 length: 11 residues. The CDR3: CASRDYNEQFF. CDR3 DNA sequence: TGCGCCAGCCGGGACTACAATGAGCAGTTCTTC.

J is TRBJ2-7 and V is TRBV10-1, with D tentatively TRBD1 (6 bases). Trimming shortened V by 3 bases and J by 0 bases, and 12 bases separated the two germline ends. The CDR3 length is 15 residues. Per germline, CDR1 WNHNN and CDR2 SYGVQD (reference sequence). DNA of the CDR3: TGCGCCAGCAGTGACGATCGGACAGTCTCCTACGAGCAGTACTTC. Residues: CASSDDRTVSYEQYF.

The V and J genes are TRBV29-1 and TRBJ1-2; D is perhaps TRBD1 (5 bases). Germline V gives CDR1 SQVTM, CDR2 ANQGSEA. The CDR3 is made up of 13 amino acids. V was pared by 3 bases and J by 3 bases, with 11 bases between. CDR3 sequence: CSVDRWGDYGYTF. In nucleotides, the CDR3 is TGCAGCGTTGACAGGTGGGGGGACTATGGCTACACCTTC.

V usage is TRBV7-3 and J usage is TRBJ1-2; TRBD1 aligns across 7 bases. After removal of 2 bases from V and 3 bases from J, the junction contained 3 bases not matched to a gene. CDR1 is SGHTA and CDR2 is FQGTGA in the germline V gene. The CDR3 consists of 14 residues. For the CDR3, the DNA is TGTGCCAGCAGCTTAGAAGGGGGCGACTATGGCTACACCTTC. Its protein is CASSLEGGDYGYTF.